These 28 T cell receptor beta chains came from one sample sequenced in a study of T cell repertoires in cytomegalovirus infection (dated by TCRdb to between 2018 and 2021). Sequencing instrument: Illumina HiSeq 1500. TCRdb reprocessed the public reads (quality trimming at Q25 with fastp, clone calling with MiXCR) and kept in-frame beta chains. Each CDR3 protein appears once, grouped with its most common genes and DNA. The sample records 200,000 to 300,000 distinct CDR3 sequences, around 6.2% of which are singletons. Clones ranked in the top ten supply under 7% of the sample. Sequenced: PBMCs. Receptors originate from a human donor in good health (CMV status not recorded). Some clones in this sample may be carry-over from other donors' samples.

This clonotype was seen many times. The chain carries TRBV20-1 and TRBJ2-3, with D perhaps matching TRBD1 (7 bases). From germline, CDR1 is DFQATT and CDR2 SNEGSKA (reference sequence). This CDR3 contains 15 residues. The V end was cut by 4 bases, the J end by 3 bases, with 17 bases between. CDR3 nucleotide sequence: TGCAGTGCTACCCTCCCCAGGGGGGCTACAGATACGCAGTATTTT. This translates into CSATLPRGATDTQYF.

This clonotype has ten or more counts. V is TRBV7-2 and J is TRBJ1-5; TRBD1 aligns across 11 bases. This CDR3 has 14 residues. Germline assignment: CDR1 SGHTA and CDR2 FQGNSA. V shed 6 bases and J 5 bases; nucleotides not matched to a gene: 3. CDR3 nucleotide sequence: TGTGCCAGCAGAGGACAGGGGGCCTATCAGCCCCAGCATTTT. Encoded protein: CASRGQGAYQPQHF.

Ten or more counts support this clonotype. The chain joins TRBV6-5 to TRBJ2-1; no clear D gene. This CDR3 contains 13 residues. V shed 0 bases and J shed 10 bases, with 10 bases lying between them. CDR1 is MNHEY, CDR2 SVGAGI, per germline. The chain's CDR3 is CASSYSKRREQFF. The CDR3 DNA reads as TGTGCCAGCAGTTACTCAAAGCGACGGGAGCAGTTCTTC.

This clonotype was observed at least ten times. The chain joins TRBV20-1 to TRBJ2-7; D call uncertain. This CDR3 region has 16 residues. Germline CDR1 reads DFQATT; CDR2 reads SNEGSKA (reference sequence). V dropped 5 bases and J dropped 3 bases, with 23 bases sitting between them. The CDR3 region has the DNA TGCAGTGCTTCAGATCAAGCCGCGACAAACCGCTACGAGCAGTACTTC. Its translation: CSASDQAATNRYEQYF.

There are many counts of this clonotype. The V call is TRBV11-3, the J call TRBJ2-3; D is perhaps TRBD1 (5 bases). The V gene's germline CDR1 is SGHNT and CDR2 YENEEA. CDR3 size: 14 residues. V lost 7 bases and J 3 bases, leaving 14 bases between the germline ends. The CDR3 protein is CASKASSGTDTQYF. Here the CDR3 DNA reads TGTGCCAGCAAGGCTTCCTCAGGGACAGATACGCAGTATTTT.

This chain connects TRBV29-1 to TRBJ1-1, with 9 bases that match TRBD1. J gave up 5 bases and V 7 bases, and 5 bases lay outside the gene matches. This CDR3 has 12 amino acids. Per the germline V gene, CDR1 is SQVTM and CDR2 is ANQGSEA. This CDR3 is CSGKDRGTEAFF. CDR3 nucleotides: TGCAGCGGTAAGGACAGGGGTACTGAAGCTTTCTTT.

This clonotype has a count of ten or more. The V and J genes are TRBV7-2 and TRBJ2-5; tentative D call: TRBD2 (7 bases). Trimming pared 5 bases from V and 4 bases from J, leaving 14 bases between. This CDR3 region has 14 residues. Germline loops: CDR1 SGHTA, CDR2 FQGNSA. This CDR3 is CASSPWAGAETQYF. CDR3 bases: TGTGCCAGCAGCCCCTGGGCGGGGGCAGAGACCCAGTACTTC.

This clonotype was observed many times. The CDR3 DNA reads TGTGCCAGCAGCTCTAGCGGGGGTTCCTACGAGCAGTACTTC. Translated, it gives CASSSSGGSYEQYF. This chain links TRBV28 with TRBJ2-7; TRBD2 matches at 10 bases. After removal of 6 bases from V and 1 base from J, the junction contained 3 bases not matched to a gene. CDR3 length: 14 amino acids. CDR1 MDHEN and CDR2 SYDVKM come from the germline V gene.

The chain couples TRBV7-2 to TRBJ2-4; tentative D call: TRBD2 (7 bases). CDR1 and CDR2 from the germline V gene are SGHTA and FQGNSA. The CDR3 length is 19 residues. The V end was cut by 5 bases, the J end by 0 bases, with 23 bases between. Here the CDR3 DNA reads TGTGCCAGCAGCCTAGGGGGGGGACGACAAGCACTAGCCAAAAACATTCAGTACTTC. This sequence encodes CASSLGGGRQALAKNIQYF.

This clonotype was seen many times. CDR3 in DNA: TGTGCCAGCACCACCGACCCCCGCAGGGGCACTGAAGCTTTCTTT. Translating gives CASTTDPRRGTEAFF. The rearrangement joins TRBV12-3 or TRBV12-4 to TRBJ1-1, with D possibly being TRBD1 (6 bases). Between the trimmed V and J ends, which lost 7 bases and 4 bases, there was a span of 19 bases. This CDR3 contains 15 residues.

This clonotype was seen ten or more times. The chain recombines TRBV4-1 with TRBJ2-1; D is uncertain. The CDR3 contains 13 residues. The ends were cut back, 4 bases at V and 5 bases at J, with 9 bases in the middle. Germline CDR1 reads MGHRA; CDR2 reads YSYEKL. CDR3 in amino acids: CASSPPGNNEQFF. CDR3 DNA: TGCGCCAGCAGCCCCCCCGGTAACAATGAGCAGTTCTTC.

This clonotype was found many times. This sequence joins TRBV11-1 and TRBJ2-3; TRBD1 aligns across 7 bases. The germline V gene has CDR1 SGHAT and CDR2 FQDESV (reference sequence). The CDR3 runs 14 residues. Trimming at V came to 2 bases and at J to 8 bases, leaving 7 bases not matched to a gene. The CDR3 loop reads CASSLRDRDGTQYF. The CDR3 bases are TGTGCCAGCAGCTTACGAGACAGGGACGGTACGCAGTATTTT. The variable domain in full, with the rest retrieved from reference TRBV11-1 and TRBJ2-3, is EAEVAQSPRYKITEKSQAVAFWCDPISGHATLYWYRQILGQGPELLVQFQDESVVDDSQLPKDRFSAERLKGVDSTLKIQPAELGDSAMYLCASSLRDRDGTQYFGPGTRLTVL.

The J gene is TRBJ1-6, the V gene TRBV20-1; D possibly corresponds to TRBD1 (6 bases). The germline gives CDR1 DFQATT, CDR2 SNEGSKA (reference sequence). CDR3 length equals 13 residues. The CDR3 DNA is TGCAGGGGGGCGGGGAAGGGGAATTCACCCCTCCACTTT. It specifies CRGAGKGNSPLHF.

This clonotype was counted ten times or more. The chain is built from TRBV24-1 and TRBJ1-2, with 7 bases identical to TRBD1. After removal of 4 bases from V and 6 bases from J, the junction contained 7 bases not matched to a gene. The germline V gene has CDR1 KGHDR and CDR2 SFDVKD. This CDR3 region has 14 residues. The CDR3 loop is CATSDADRVDGYTF. The CDR3 DNA sequence: TGTGCCACCAGTGACGCCGACAGGGTGGATGGCTACACCTTC.

This clonotype was seen ten or more times. V usage is TRBV29-1 and J usage is TRBJ1-1, with TRBD1 matching over 8 bases. Germline CDR1 is SQVTM and CDR2 is ANQGSEA. V shed 7 bases, J shed 2 bases, and the junction held 6 bases outside the gene matches. The CDR3 runs to 13 residues. CDR3 amino acids: CSAGQGANTEAFF. CDR3 DNA: TGCAGCGCCGGACAGGGAGCAAACACTGAAGCTTTCTTT. Together with reference TRBV29-1 and TRBJ1-1, the CDR3 gives the full variable domain: SAVISQKPSRDICQRGTSLTIQCQVDSQVTMMFWYRQQPGQSLTLIATANQGSEATYESGFVIDKFPISRPNLTFSTLTVSNMSPEDSSIYLCSAGQGANTEAFFGQGTRLTVV.

This clonotype has a count of ten or more. The chain joins TRBV7-2 to TRBJ2-4; 14 bases are shared with TRBD2. The CDR3 has 18 residues. V trimming: 5 bases; J trimming: 4 bases; junction bases outside the gene matches: 10. Germline assignment: CDR1 SGHTA and CDR2 FQGNSA. The CDR3, as DNA: TGTGCCAGCAGCCCAGGGACTAGCGGGGGACGAGGGAAAAACATTCAGTACTTC. Its translation is CASSPGTSGGRGKNIQYF.

There are a few counts of this clonotype. This sequence joins TRBV20-1 and TRBJ2-7; the match to TRBD2 covers 7 bases. Germline V gene data show CDR1 as DFQATT and CDR2 as SNEGSKA (reference sequence). This CDR3 has 12 residues. V was pared by 6 bases and J by 0 bases, with 2 bases of the junction left unmatched. The chain's CDR3 is CSAGDYSYEQYF. CDR3 nucleotides: TGCAGTGCCGGGGACTACTCCTACGAGCAGTACTTC.

This clonotype was detected ten times or more. The chain uses TRBV11-2 and TRBJ2-7; 7 bases align to TRBD1. The CDR3 runs 14 residues. V lost 6 bases to trimming and J lost 7 bases; unmatched junction nucleotides: 12. Looked up from germline, CDR1 is SGHAT and CDR2 is FQNNGV. CDR3 bases: TGTGCCAGCAGTTCCCCCGGGACAGCTAAGGAGCAGTACTTC. Translation gives CASSSPGTAKEQYF. Complete variable domain (other parts from reference TRBV11-2 and TRBJ2-7): EAGVAQSPRYKIIEKRQSVAFWCNPISGHATLYWYQQILGQGPKLLIQFQNNGVVDDSQLPKDRFSAERLKGVDSTLKIQPAKLEDSAVYLCASSSPGTAKEQYFGPGTRLTVT.

There are many counts of this clonotype. The chain is built from TRBV7-2 and TRBJ2-1, with D perhaps matching TRBD1 (6 bases). CDR3 size: 13 residues. V was cut by 3 bases and J by 5 bases, with 8 bases left in between. The germline V gene has CDR1 SGHTA and CDR2 FQGNSA. CDR3 loop: CASSLRGNNEQFF. CDR3 bases: TGTGCCAGCAGCTTGAGGGGGAACAATGAGCAGTTCTTC.

This clonotype was found many times. The chain recombines TRBV6-2 or TRBV6-3 with TRBJ2-6; possible D gene TRBD1, 6 bases. This CDR3 region has 15 residues. Germline-derived CDR1 and CDR2 are MNHEY and SVGEGT. Trimming cost V 4 bases and J 2 bases, with 9 bases left between them. In DNA, the CDR3 is TGTGCCAGCAGTTGGTCAGGGGCTGGGGCCAACGTCCTGACTTTC. Its translation is CASSWSGAGANVLTF.

In its sample, this clonotype was seen many times. The chain couples TRBV4-3 to TRBJ1-1; D not certain. Trimming removed 0 bases from V and 7 bases from J, with 18 bases in between. The CDR3 has 16 amino acids. Germline assignment: CDR1 LGHNA and CDR2 YSLEER. The CDR3 DNA follows: TGCGCCAGCAGCCAAGAGCGTTCGATGTTGGGGTTTGAAGCTTTCTTT. Amino acids: CASSQERSMLGFEAFF.

This clonotype has ten or more counts. V gene TRBV28 combines with J gene TRBJ2-7; weak D call: TRBD2 (5 bases). Trimming took off 3 bases at V and 6 bases at J, with 15 bases between the two ends. The CDR3 has 14 residues. Germline CDR1 and CDR2: MDHEN and SYDVKM. The chain's CDR3 is CASSFRPVGSEQYF. The CDR3 DNA reads as TGTGCCAGCAGTTTTCGGCCGGTGGGGAGCGAGCAGTACTTC.

This clonotype was counted at least ten times. This chain links TRBV7-2 with TRBJ2-3; 9 nucleotides agree with TRBD2. The CDR3 runs 15 residues. The germline gives CDR1 SGHTA, CDR2 FQGNSA. V was clipped by 5 bases and J by 11 bases; unmatched bases: 14. CDR3 protein: CASSPGGAGGPRQYF. The CDR3, as DNA: TGTGCCAGCAGCCCCGGAGGGGCGGGGGGGCCGAGGCAGTATTTT.

This clonotype was recorded many times. The V and J genes are TRBV7-2 and TRBJ1-5; no firm D call. CDR1 is SGHTA, CDR2 FQGNSA, per germline. There are 15 residues in the CDR3. Between the trimmed V and J ends, which lost 0 bases and 3 bases, there was a span of 9 bases. The CDR3 DNA is TGTGCCAGCAGCTTAGCGGTAAATACCAATCAGCCCCAGCATTTT. This codes for CASSLAVNTNQPQHF.

V is TRBV19 and J is TRBJ1-1; D perhaps matches TRBD1 (5 bases). CDR3 size: 12 residues. The germline V and J ends were trimmed by 4 bases and 6 bases, with 9 bases remaining between them. Germline CDR1 is LNHDA and CDR2 is SQIVND (reference sequence). This CDR3 reads CASSTGRPEAFF. In nucleotides, the CDR3 is TGTGCCAGTAGTACGGGACGGCCTGAAGCTTTCTTT.

The chain links TRBV2 to TRBJ1-2; 8 bases map to TRBD1. Germline V lookup: CDR1 SNHLY, CDR2 FYNNEI. After removal of 8 bases from V and 2 bases from J, the junction contained 13 bases not matched to a gene. The CDR3 has 16 amino acids. This CDR3 is CASSTWPGGLNYGYTF. The CDR3 bases are TGTGCCAGCTCGACCTGGCCAGGGGGCCTAAACTATGGCTACACCTTC.

This clonotype showed up just a few times. This chain links TRBV6-2 or TRBV6-3 with TRBJ1-5; 9 nucleotides line up with TRBD1. The CDR3 runs 14 residues. V shed 2 bases, J shed 11 bases, and the junction held 7 bases outside the gene matches. Germline-derived CDR1 and CDR2 are MNHEY and SVGEGT. The CDR3 coding sequence is TGTGCCAGCAGTTACCCCCGACAGGGGGATTCCCAGCATTTT. Its translation is CASSYPRQGDSQHF.

This clonotype was seen many times. This chain uses TRBV20-1 with TRBJ2-7; 10 nucleotides line up with TRBD1. The CDR3 is made up of 12 amino acids. The V and J ends lost 7 bases and 3 bases, in that order; junction bases with no gene match: 3. In germline, CDR1 is DFQATT, CDR2 SNEGSKA (reference sequence). CDR3 residues: CSGGDRGYEQYF. In DNA, the CDR3 is TGCAGTGGGGGGGACAGGGGCTACGAGCAGTACTTC.